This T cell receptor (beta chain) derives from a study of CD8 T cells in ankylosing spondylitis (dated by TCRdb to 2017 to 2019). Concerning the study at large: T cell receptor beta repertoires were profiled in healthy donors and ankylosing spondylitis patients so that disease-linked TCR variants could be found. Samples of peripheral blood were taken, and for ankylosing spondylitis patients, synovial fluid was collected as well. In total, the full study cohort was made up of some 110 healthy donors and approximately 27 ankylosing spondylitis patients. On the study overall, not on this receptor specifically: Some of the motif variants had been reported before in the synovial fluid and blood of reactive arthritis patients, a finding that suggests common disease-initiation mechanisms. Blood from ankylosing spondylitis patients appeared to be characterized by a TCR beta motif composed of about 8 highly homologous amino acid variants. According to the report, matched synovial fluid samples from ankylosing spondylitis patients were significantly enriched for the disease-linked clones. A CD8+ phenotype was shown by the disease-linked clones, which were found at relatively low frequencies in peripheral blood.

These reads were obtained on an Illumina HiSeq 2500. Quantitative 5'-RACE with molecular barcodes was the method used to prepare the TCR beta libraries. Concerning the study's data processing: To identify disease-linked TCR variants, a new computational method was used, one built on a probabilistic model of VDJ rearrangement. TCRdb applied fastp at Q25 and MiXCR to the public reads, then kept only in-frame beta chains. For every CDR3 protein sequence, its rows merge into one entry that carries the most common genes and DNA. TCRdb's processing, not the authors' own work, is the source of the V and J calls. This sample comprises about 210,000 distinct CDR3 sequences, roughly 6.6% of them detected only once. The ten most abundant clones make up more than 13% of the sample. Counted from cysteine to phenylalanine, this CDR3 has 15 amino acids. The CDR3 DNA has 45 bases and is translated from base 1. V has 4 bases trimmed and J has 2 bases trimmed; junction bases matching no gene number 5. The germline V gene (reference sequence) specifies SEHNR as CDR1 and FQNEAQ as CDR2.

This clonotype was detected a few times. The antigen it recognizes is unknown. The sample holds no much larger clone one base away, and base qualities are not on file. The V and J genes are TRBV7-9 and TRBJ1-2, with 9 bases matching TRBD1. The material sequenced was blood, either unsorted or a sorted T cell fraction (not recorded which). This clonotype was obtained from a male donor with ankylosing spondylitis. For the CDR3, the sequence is CASSSGQGRNYGYTF. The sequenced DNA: TGTGCCAGCAGCTCCGGACAGGGGCGCAACTATGGCTACACCTTC.